This T cell receptor (beta chain) is from a study of vaccination effects on CD4 cells after COVID-19. Across the study: ViraFEST expansion of antigen-specific CD4+ T cells with viral peptide pools preceded sequencing.

This clone was recorded once. Its antigen remains unidentified. TCRdb's table, derived via immunoSEQ multiplex PCR, lists solely in-frame clones and lacks some. This sample carries 45,000 to 60,000 clones, more than 75% of them seen once, and the ten largest clones take 10% to 15%. CDR3 size: 13 residues. Germline CDR1 and CDR2: SGHTA and FQGNSA. V was trimmed by 1 base and J by 8 bases, leaving 8 bases between them. Culture proceeded for approximately 10 days, and CD4+ T cells were then isolated. Each culture had half its medium swapped for IL-2 medium on days 3 and 7. Study conclusions and caveats: Early post-infection timepoints were missing from the study, which also had few convalescent patients. Marked contraction was observed in infection-induced and vaccine-induced clones late after vaccination.

This chain joins TRBV7-2 and TRBJ1-4; unclear D gene. The TCR comes from a human donor who had a prior SARS-CoV-2 infection. The sequences come from CD4+ T cells from PBMCs cultured without peptide, collected before COVID-19 vaccination. The CDR3 DNA follows: TGTGCCAGCAGCTTAGTGTGGGGAGAAAAACTGTTTTTT. Translating it yields CASSLVWGEKLFF.